The source of this T cell receptor (beta chain) is a study of early T cells in non-severe SARS-CoV-2 infection. Background on the study: It was bulk RNA from unsorted whole blood that was sequenced, and the chains were unpaired.

Each cDNA molecule carried a unique molecular identifier. TCRdb passed the 5' RACE reads through MiXCR, listing each CDR3 protein once. The data show 45,000 to 55,000 distinct CDR3 sequences, roughly 13% seen once. Study-level findings and limits: Lookups in VDJdb leaned toward anti-spike CD8 responses and missed private and CD4 specificities.

A few counts support this clonotype. Its antigen is as yet unknown. CDR1 and CDR2 from the germline V gene are SGHVS and FNYEAQ. V was pared by 5 bases and J by 8 bases, with 17 bases between. The length of the CDR3 is 14 residues. The J gene is TRBJ2-3, the V gene TRBV7-6; D gene uncertain. Sample: whole blood. The receptor was isolated from an adult who was a healthcare worker with PCR-confirmed SARS-CoV-2 infection or an uninfected control (not recorded which). The CDR3 reads CASSLRTGGGTQYF. For the CDR3, the DNA is TGTGCCAGCAGCCTACGTACGGGTGGCGGTACGCAGTATTTT.